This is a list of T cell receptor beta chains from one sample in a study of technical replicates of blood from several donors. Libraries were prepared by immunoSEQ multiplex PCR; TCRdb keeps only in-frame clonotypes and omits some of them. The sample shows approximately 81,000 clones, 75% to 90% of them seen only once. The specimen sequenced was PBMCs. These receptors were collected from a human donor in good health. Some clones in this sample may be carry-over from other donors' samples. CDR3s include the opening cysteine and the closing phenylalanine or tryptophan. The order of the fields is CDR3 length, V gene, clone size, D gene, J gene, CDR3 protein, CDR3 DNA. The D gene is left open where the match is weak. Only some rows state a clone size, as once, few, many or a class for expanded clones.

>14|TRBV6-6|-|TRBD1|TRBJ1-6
CASSSGQGVSPLHF
TGTGCCAGCAGTTCGGGACAGGGGGTTTCACCCCTCCACTTT
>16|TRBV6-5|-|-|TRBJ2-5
CASSLKADPYQETQYF
TGTGCCAGCAGTTTGAAAGCGGACCCGTACCAAGAGACCCAGTACTTC
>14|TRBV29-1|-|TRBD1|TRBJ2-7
CSAGTGLFSYEQYF
TGCAGCGCTGGGACAGGATTATTCTCCTACGAGCAGTACTTC
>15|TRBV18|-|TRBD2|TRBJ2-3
CASSSLAASTDTQYF
TGTGCCAGCTCATCGCTAGCGGCAAGCACAGATACGCAGTATTTT
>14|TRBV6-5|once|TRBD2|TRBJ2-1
CASNGLAGHNEQFF
TGTGCCAGCAATGGACTAGCGGGACACAATGAGCAGTTCTTC
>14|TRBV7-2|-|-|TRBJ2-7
CASSFYGSAYEQYF
TGTGCCAGCAGCTTCTACGGGAGCGCCTACGAGCAGTACTTC
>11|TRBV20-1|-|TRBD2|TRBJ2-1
CSALLANEQFF
TGCAGTGCCCTACTAGCGAATGAGCAGTTCTTC
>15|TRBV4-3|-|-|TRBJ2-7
CASSQDYSSSYEQYF
TGCGCCAGCAGCCAAGATTATAGTTCCTCCTACGAGCAGTACTTC
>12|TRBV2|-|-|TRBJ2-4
CASKDQGNIQYF
TGTGCCAGCAAGGACCAGGGAAACATTCAGTACTTC
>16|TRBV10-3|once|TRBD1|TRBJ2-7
CAISENPGQGFYEQYF
TGTGCCATCAGTGAGAACCCGGGACAGGGATTTTACGAGCAGTACTTC
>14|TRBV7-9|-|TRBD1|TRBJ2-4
CASSLDQGADIQYF
TGTGCCAGCAGCTTAGATCAGGGGGCAGACATTCAGTACTTC
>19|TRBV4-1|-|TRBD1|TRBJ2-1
CASSLGQGAWGGPYNEQFF
TGCGCCAGCAGCCTGGGACAGGGGGCCTGGGGAGGGCCATACAATGAGCAGTTCTTC
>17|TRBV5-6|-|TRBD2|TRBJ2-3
CASSFSLAGGPTDTQYF
TGTGCCAGCAGCTTTTCACTAGCGGGGGGGCCCACAGATACGCAGTATTTT
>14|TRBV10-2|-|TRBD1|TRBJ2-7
CASSRDRGSYEQYF
TGCGCCAGCAGCCGGGACAGGGGGTCCTACGAGCAGTACTTC
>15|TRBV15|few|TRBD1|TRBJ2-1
CATSNDRVFVREQFF
TGTGCCACCAGCAATGACAGGGTTTTTGTCCGGGAGCAGTTCTTC
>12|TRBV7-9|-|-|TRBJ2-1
CASSQTSGEQFF
TGTGCCAGCAGCCAGACCTCGGGGGAGCAGTTCTTC
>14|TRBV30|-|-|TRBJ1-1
CAWSVRVSNTEAFF
TGTGCCTGGAGTGTACGTGTCAGTAACACTGAAGCTTTCTTT
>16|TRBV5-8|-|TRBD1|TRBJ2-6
CASSKGQVSGANVLTF
TGTGCCAGCAGCAAAGGACAGGTCTCTGGGGCCAACGTCCTGACTTTC
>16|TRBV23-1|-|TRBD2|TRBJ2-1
CASSHPGTSVVNEQFF
TGCGCCAGCAGTCATCCCGGGACTAGCGTTGTAAATGAGCAGTTCTTC
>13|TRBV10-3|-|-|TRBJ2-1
CAITTARNNEQFF
TGTGCCATCACAACCGCTAGAAACAATGAGCAGTTCTTC
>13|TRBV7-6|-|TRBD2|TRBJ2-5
CASSRTSRETQYF
TGTGCCAGCAGTAGGACTAGTAGAGAGACCCAGTACTTC
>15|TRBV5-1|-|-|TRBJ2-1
CASSGQGLFNNEQFF
TGCGCCAGCAGCGGGCAGGGACTTTTTAACAATGAGCAGTTCTTC
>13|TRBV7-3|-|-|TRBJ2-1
CASSLGGLGEQFF
TGTGCCAGCAGCTTAGGGGGCCTAGGGGAGCAGTTCTTC
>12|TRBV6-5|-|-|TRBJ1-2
CATGERYYGYTF
TGTGCCACCGGGGAACGTTACTATGGCTACACCTTC
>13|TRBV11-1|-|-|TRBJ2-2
CASSLARSAGLFF
TGTGCCAGCAGCTTAGCACGGTCCGCGGGGCTGTTTTTT
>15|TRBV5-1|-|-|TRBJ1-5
CASSLAGAGNQPQHF
TGCGCCAGCAGCTTGGCAGGGGCCGGCAATCAGCCCCAGCATTTT
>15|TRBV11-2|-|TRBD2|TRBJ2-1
CASSLDGTSGGTSFF
TGTGCCAGCAGCTTAGACGGGACTAGCGGGGGTACTTCGTTCTTC
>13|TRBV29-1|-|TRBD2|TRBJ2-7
CSVQSGGLYEQYF
TGCAGCGTACAGAGCGGGGGTCTCTACGAGCAGTACTTC
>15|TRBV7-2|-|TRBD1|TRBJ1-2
CASSLEGQGASGYTF
TGTGCCAGCAGCTTAGAAGGACAGGGGGCGTCCGGCTACACCTTC
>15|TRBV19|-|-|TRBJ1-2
CASSKEELSNYGYTF
TGTGCCAGTAGTAAGGAGGAGCTATCTAACTATGGCTACACCTTC
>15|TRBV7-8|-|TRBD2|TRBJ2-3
CASSLGLAGVGTQYF
TGTGCCAGCAGCTTAGGACTAGCGGGGGTGGGAACGCAGTATTTT
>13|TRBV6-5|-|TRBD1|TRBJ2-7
CASSRDSPYEQYF
TGTGCCAGCAGTAGGGACAGCCCCTACGAGCAGTACTTC
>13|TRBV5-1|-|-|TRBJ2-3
CASSAGTSDTQYF
TGCGCCAGCAGCGCAGGGACATCAGATACGCAGTATTTT
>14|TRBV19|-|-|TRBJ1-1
CASSIGRGNTEAFF
TGTGCCAGTAGTATAGGCCGAGGGAACACTGAAGCTTTCTTT
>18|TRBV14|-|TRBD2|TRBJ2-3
CASSKRTSGRQGTDTQYF
TGTGCCAGCAGCAAACGGACTAGCGGGAGGCAAGGCACAGATACGCAGTATTTT
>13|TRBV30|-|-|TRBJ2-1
CARKRRGFNEQFF
TGTGCCCGTAAGCGAAGGGGTTTCAATGAGCAGTTCTTC
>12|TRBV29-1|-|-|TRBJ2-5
CSVGPVAETQYF
TGCAGCGTTGGTCCAGTTGCAGAGACCCAGTACTTC
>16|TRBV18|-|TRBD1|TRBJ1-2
CASSPLLDREVGGYTF
TGTGCCAGCTCACCACTTTTGGACAGGGAAGTCGGCGGCTACACCTTC
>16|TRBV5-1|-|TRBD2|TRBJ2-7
CASSLDIRGGHYEQYF
TGCGCCAGCAGCTTGGACATACGGGGGGGCCACTACGAGCAGTACTTC
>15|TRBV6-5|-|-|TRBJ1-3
CASSLGRTAGNTIYF
TGTGCCAGCAGTCTCGGGAGGACGGCGGGAAACACCATATATTTT
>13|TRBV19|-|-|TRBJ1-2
CASTEKDSHGYTF
TGTGCCAGTACCGAAAAGGATAGCCATGGCTACACCTTC
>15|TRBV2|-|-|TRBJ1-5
CASSRNGQLNQPQHF
TGTGCCAGCAGCCGAAATGGACAGCTCAATCAGCCCCAGCATTTT
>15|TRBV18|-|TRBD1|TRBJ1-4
CASSPSTGANEKLFF
TGTGCCAGCTCACCATCGACAGGGGCTAATGAAAAACTGTTTTTT
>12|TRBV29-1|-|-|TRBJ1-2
CSVEGQSYGYTF
TGCAGCGTTGAAGGACAGTCCTATGGCTACACCTTC
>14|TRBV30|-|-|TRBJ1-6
CAWSVRGYNSPLHF
TGTGCCTGGAGTGTACGGGGTTATAATTCACCCCTCCACTTT
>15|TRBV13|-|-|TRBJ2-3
CASSLGGAAADTQYF
TGTGCCAGCAGCTTAGGGGGGGCGGCCGCAGATACGCAGTATTTT
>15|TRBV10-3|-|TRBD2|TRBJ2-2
CAIRAGGLRPGELFF
TGTGCCATCAGAGCGGGGGGGCTCCGCCCCGGGGAGCTGTTTTTT
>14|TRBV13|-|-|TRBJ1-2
CASGRGGQTDGYTF
TGTGCCAGCGGCAGGGGAGGGCAGACAGATGGCTACACCTTC
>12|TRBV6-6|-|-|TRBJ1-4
CASSGQNEKLFF
TGTGCCAGCAGTGGGCAGAATGAAAAACTGTTTTTT
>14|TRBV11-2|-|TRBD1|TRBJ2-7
CASSRDRSSYEQYF
TGTGCCAGCAGCCGGGACAGAAGCTCCTACGAGCAGTACTTC